Listed below are T cell receptor beta chains from one sample, sequenced in a study of CD8 T cells in Susac syndrome. TCRdb recomputed calls from the immunoSEQ multiplex PCR reads with MiXCR, one row per CDR3 protein. The data show 75,000 to 80,000 distinct CDR3 sequences, roughly 94% seen once. Source material: CD8+ T cells from PBMCs. The receptors were sampled from a human donor with Susac syndrome. Each CDR3 is given without its conserved first and last residue. Part of the rows lack a size; the others show once, few, many or a class for expanded clones.

J gene,V gene,clone size,CDR3 length,CDR3 protein
TRBJ2-3,TRBV2,NA,12,ASTWTGYTDTQY
TRBJ2-1,TRBV20-1,NA,14,SASLGRGFSYNEQF
TRBJ2-5,TRBV7-9,NA,11,ASSSQGGETQY
TRBJ2-7,TRBV12-3/TRBV12-4,NA,11,ASSLAIHYEQY
TRBJ2-7,TRBV19,NA,11,ASSIDPTDEQY
TRBJ2-5,TRBV10-3,NA,11,AISERGGETQY
TRBJ1-1,TRBV7-7,NA,11,ASSPPGDTEAF
TRBJ1-1,TRBV27,NA,9,ASRHAGEAF
TRBJ2-3,TRBV27,NA,12,ASSPGGITDTQY
TRBJ2-2,TRBV7-2,NA,12,ASSPGTGTGELF
TRBJ2-5,TRBV7-9,NA,15,ASSLGVRDRRQETQY
TRBJ2-4,TRBV7-9,NA,16,ASSSDLNEVVAKNIQY
TRBJ1-5,TRBV12-3/TRBV12-4,NA,14,ASSLMSQGWNQPQH
TRBJ1-2,TRBV3-1,NA,13,ASSQGWGSRSGYT
TRBJ1-1,TRBV9,NA,13,ASSDDPGGNTEAF
TRBJ2-1,TRBV29-1,once,12,SGLGGGSYNEQF
TRBJ2-4,TRBV4-1,NA,11,ASSQYWGNIQY
TRBJ1-2,TRBV9,few,9,ASSSRGGYT
TRBJ1-2,TRBV27,NA,9,ASGYGYGYT
TRBJ1-4,TRBV5-6,NA,10,ASGPPQGKLF
TRBJ2-5,TRBV9,NA,10,ASSGQQETQY
TRBJ2-1,TRBV7-9,NA,10,ASSFGGGEQF
TRBJ2-1,TRBV5-1,NA,10,ASSLYRNEQF
TRBJ2-3,TRBV9,NA,13,ASSVVASPTDTQY
TRBJ2-3,TRBV10-3,NA,13,AISEEGPSTDTQY
TRBJ1-2,TRBV28,NA,13,ASSPILRGLYGYT
TRBJ2-2,TRBV9,NA,14,ASSVEGQVNTGELF
TRBJ2-5,TRBV4-1,NA,10,ASRDREETQY
TRBJ2-7,TRBV9,NA,13,ASSESLAGEHEQY
TRBJ2-7,TRBV29-1,NA,10,SAREYGYEQY
TRBJ2-7,TRBV9,once,10,ASGQGGYEQY
TRBJ2-7,TRBV3-1,NA,15,ASSQEGARGRPYEQY
TRBJ2-2,TRBV27,NA,13,ASKQGYANTGELF
TRBJ1-2,TRBV12-3/TRBV12-4,NA,12,ASTTGRIRDGYT
TRBJ1-1,TRBV7-9,NA,12,ASSSTEWGTEAF
TRBJ2-1,TRBV20-1,NA,14,SARDQAGGPWNEQF
TRBJ2-3,TRBV7-2,NA,15,ASSYPGQGGGTDTQY
TRBJ1-1,TRBV12-3/TRBV12-4,once,11,ASSFVRNTEAF
TRBJ2-3,TRBV28,NA,13,ASRLSGTSGMAQY
TRBJ1-3,TRBV6-5,NA,14,ASSSRTGFSGNTIY
TRBJ2-1,TRBV13,NA,9,ASSASNEQF
TRBJ1-3,TRBV5-6,NA,13,ASSPGLNSGNTIY
TRBJ2-3,TRBV3-1,NA,14,ASSQEKLAGGDTQY
TRBJ2-5,TRBV9,NA,14,ASSLFVAGGGETQY
TRBJ2-7,TRBV5-1,NA,12,ASSLAISLDEQY
TRBJ2-5,TRBV12-5,NA,12,ASGSLSGRETQY
TRBJ1-2,TRBV29-1,NA,10,SAGTGDNGYT